This T cell receptor beta chain derives from a study of a mutant IDH1 vaccine in newly diagnosed glioma. Background on the study: Investigators started vaccination 4-6 weeks after radiotherapy alone, or with temozolomide cycles.

Losses at the gene ends were 3 bases for V and 1 base for J; bases not matched to a gene: 3. There are 15 residues in the CDR3. Germline-derived CDR1 and CDR2 are LNHDA and SQIVND (reference sequence). This sample's time point: week 23, last vaccination. It was 300 ug of mutant IDH1 20-mer peptide that made up each vaccine dose, given with topical imiquimod. Sequencing was performed with immunoSEQ multiplex PCR; in TCRdb, only in-frame clones are kept and a portion is missing. The sample holds fewer than 45,000 clones; about 91% are singletons and the top ten take less than 5%. This clone has only one observation. Its cognate antigen is unknown.

The sequencing here drew on PBMCs, taken from a glioma patient whose treatment included an IDH1 peptide vaccine. The sequence came from a middle-aged man with glioma. The J gene is TRBJ2-7, the V gene TRBV19, with 10 bases aligning to TRBD1. The CDR3 loop reads CASSIAGQGSYEQYF. The CDR3 DNA is TGTGCCAGTAGTATTGCGGGACAGGGGTCCTACGAGCAGTACTTC.